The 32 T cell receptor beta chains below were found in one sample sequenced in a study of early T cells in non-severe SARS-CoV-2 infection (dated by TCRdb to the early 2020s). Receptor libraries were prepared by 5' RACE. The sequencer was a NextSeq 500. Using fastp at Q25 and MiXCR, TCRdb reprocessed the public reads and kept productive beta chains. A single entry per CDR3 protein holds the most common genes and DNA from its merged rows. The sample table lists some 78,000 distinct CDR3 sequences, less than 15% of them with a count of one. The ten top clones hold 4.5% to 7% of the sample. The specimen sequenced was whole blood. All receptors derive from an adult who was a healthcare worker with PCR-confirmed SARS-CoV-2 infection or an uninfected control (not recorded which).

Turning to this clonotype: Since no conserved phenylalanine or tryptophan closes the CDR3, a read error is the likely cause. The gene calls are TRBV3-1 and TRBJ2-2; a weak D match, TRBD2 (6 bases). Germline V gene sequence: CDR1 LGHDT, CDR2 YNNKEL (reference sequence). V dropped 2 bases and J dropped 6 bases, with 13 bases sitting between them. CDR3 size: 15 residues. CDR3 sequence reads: CASSQYGTRPGELFS. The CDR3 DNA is TGTGCCAGCAGCCAATACGGGACTCGTCCCGGGGAGCTGTTTTCT.

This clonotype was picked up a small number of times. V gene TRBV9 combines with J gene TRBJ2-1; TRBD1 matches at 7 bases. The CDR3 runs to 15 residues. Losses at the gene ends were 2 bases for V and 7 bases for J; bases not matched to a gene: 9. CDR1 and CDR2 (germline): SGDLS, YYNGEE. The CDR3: CASSVGTGVWNEQFF. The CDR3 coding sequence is TGTGCCAGCAGCGTTGGCACAGGGGTGTGGAATGAGCAGTTCTTC.

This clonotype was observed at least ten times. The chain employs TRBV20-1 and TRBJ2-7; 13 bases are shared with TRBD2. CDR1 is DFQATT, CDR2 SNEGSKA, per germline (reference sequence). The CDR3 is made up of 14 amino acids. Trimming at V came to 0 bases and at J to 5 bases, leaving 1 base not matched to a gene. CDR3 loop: CSAREGLAGHEQYF. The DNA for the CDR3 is TGCAGTGCTAGAGAGGGACTAGCGGGACACGAGCAGTACTTC.

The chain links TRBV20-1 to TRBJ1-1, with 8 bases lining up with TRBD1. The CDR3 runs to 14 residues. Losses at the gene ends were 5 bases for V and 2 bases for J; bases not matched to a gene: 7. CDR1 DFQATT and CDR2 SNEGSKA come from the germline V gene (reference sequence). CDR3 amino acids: CSAHSQGGNTEAFF. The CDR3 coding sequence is TGCAGTGCTCACTCACAGGGGGGCAACACTGAAGCTTTCTTT.

Here the CDR3 DNA reads TGCGCCAGCAGCTTGGGTCAGGGACGGAACAATGAGCAGTTCTTC. It translates to CASSLGQGRNNEQFF. The chain has TRBV5-1 and TRBJ2-1; D possibly matches TRBD1 or TRBD2 (5 bases each). The CDR3 runs to 15 residues. Trimming removed 0 bases from V and 5 bases from J, with 12 bases in between. Germline values: CDR1 SGHRS, CDR2 YFSETQ.

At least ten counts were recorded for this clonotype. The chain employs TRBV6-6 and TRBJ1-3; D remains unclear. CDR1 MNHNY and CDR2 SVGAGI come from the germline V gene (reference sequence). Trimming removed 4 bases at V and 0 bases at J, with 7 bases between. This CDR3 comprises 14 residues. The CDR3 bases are TGTGCCAGCAGTTCCCACAGCTCTGGAAACACCATATATTTT. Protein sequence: CASSSHSSGNTIYF.

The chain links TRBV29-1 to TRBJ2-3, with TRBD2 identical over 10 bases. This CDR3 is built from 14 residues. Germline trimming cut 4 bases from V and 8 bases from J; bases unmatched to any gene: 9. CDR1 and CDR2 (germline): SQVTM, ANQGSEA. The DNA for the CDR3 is TGCAGCGTTGCATCCGGAATAGCGGGAGGTACGCAGTATTTT. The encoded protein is CSVASGIAGGTQYF.

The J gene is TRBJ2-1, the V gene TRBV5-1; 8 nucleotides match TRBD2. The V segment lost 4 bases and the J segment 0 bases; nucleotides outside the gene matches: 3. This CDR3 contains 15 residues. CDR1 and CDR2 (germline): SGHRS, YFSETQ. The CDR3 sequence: CASSQSGSSYNEQFF. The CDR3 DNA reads TGCGCCAGCAGCCAAAGCGGGAGCTCCTACAATGAGCAGTTCTTC. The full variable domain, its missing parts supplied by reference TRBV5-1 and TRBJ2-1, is KAGVTQTPRYLIKTRGQQVTLSCSPISGHRSVSWYQQTPGQGLQFLFEYFSETQRNKGNFPGRFSGRQFSNSRSEMNVSTLELGDSALYLCASSQSGSSYNEQFFGPGTRLTVL.

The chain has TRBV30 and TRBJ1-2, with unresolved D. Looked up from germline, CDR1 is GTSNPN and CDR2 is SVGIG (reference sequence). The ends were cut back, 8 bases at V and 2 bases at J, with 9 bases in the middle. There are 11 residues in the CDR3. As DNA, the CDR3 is TGTGCCGGGGAGCACAACTATGGCTACACCTTC. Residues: CAGEHNYGYTF.

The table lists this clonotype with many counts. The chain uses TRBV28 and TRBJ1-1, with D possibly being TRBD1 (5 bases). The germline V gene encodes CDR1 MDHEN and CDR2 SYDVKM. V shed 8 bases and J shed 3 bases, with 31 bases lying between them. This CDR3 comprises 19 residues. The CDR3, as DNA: TGTGCCAGCGGAAATACCCCTGGCCGTAGGGGCAGGAAGGACACTGAAGCTTTCTTT. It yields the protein CASGNTPGRRGRKDTEAFF.

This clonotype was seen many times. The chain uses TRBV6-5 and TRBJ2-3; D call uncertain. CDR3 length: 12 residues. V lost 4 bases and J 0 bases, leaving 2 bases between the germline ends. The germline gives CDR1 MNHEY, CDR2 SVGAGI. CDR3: CASSSSTDTQYF. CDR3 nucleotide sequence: TGTGCCAGCAGTTCCAGCACAGATACGCAGTATTTT.

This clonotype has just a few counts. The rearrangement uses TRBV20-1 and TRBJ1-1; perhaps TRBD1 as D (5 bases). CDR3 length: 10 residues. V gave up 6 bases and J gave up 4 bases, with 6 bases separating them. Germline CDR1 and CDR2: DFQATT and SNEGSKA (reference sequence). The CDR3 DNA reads TGCAGTGCGGGGGGCACTGAAGCTTTCTTT. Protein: CSAGGTEAFF.

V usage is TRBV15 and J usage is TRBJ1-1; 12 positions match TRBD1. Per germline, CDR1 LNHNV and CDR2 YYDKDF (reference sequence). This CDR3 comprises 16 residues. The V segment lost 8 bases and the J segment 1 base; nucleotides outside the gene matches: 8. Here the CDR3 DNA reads TGTGCCACCGCGCGGGGACAGGGGGCAAGGAACACTGAAGCTTTCTTT. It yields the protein CATARGQGARNTEAFF.

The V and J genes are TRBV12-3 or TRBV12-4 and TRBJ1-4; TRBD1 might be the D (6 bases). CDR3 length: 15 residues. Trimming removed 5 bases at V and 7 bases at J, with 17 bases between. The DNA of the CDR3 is TGTGCCAGCAGTACAGAGTTCAAAGGGGGTGAAAAACTGTTTTTT. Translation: CASSTEFKGGEKLFF.

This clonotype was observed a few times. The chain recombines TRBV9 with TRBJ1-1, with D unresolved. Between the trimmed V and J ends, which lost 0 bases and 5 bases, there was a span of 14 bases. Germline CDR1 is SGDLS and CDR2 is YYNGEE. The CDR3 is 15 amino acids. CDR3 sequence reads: CASSVEKGIGTEAFF. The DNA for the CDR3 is TGTGCCAGCAGCGTAGAGAAAGGGATAGGAACTGAAGCTTTCTTT.

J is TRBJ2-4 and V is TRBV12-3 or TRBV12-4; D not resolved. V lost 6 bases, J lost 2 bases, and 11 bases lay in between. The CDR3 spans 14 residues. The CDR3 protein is CASSPQDTKNIQYF. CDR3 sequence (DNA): TGTGCCAGCAGCCCGCAGGATACCAAAAACATTCAGTACTTC.

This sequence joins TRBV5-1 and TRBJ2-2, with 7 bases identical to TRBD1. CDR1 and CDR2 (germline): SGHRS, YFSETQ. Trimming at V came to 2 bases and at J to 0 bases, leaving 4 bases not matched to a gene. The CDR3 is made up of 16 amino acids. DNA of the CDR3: TGCGCCAGCAGCTTCGGACAGGTCACGAACACCGGGGAGCTGTTTTTT. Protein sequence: CASSFGQVTNTGELFF.

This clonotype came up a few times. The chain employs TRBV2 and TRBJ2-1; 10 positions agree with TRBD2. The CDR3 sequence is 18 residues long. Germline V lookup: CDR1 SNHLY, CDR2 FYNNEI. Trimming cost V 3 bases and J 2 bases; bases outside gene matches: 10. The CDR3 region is CASSDQSMSGGAYNEQFF. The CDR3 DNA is TGTGCCAGCAGTGATCAGTCGATGAGCGGGGGGGCCTACAATGAGCAGTTCTTC.

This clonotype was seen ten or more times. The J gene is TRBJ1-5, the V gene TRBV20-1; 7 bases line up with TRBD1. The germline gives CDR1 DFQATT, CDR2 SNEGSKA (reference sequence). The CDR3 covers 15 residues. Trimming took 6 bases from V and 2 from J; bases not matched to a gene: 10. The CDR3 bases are TGCAGTGCCCGACTCCCAGGGGGAGGCAATCAGCCCCAGCATTTT. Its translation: CSARLPGGGNQPQHF.

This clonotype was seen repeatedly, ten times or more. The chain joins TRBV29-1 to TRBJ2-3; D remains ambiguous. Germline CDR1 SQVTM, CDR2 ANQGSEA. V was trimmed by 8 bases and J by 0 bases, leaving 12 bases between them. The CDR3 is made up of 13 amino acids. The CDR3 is CSTPVTSTDTQYF. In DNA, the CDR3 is TGCAGCACCCCCGTGACCAGCACAGATACGCAGTATTTT.

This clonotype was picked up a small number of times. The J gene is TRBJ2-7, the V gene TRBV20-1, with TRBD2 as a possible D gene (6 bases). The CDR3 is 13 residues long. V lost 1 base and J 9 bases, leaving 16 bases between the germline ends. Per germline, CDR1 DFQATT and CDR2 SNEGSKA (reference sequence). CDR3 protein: CSARGPGTEGQYF. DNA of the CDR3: TGCAGTGCTAGAGGCCCCGGGACGGAGGGGCAGTACTTC.

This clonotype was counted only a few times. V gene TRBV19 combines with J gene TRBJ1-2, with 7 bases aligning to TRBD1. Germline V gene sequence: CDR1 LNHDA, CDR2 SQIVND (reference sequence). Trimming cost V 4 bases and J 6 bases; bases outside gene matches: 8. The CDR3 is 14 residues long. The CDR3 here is CASSKTDRRDGYTF. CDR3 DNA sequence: TGTGCCAGTAGTAAGACGGACAGGCGGGATGGCTACACCTTC. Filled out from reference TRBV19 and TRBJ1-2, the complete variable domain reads DGGITQSPKYLFRKEGQNVTLSCEQNLNHDAMYWYRQDPGQGLRLIYYSQIVNDFQKGDIAEGYSVSREKKESFPLTVTSAQKNPTAFYLCASSKTDRRDGYTFGSGTRLTVV.

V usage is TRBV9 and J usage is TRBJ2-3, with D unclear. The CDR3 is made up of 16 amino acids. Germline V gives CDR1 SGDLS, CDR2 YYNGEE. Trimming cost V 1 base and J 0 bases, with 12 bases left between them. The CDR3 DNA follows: TGTGCCAGCAGCGTATTAGACATCACTAGCACAGATACGCAGTATTTT. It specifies CASSVLDITSTDTQYF.

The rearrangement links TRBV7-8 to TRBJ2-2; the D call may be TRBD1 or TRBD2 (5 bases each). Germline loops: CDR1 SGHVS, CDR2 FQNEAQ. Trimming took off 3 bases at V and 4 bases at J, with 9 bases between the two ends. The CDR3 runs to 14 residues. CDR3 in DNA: TGTGCCAGCAGCTTTACGAGGGGCACCGGGGAGCTGTTTTTT. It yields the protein CASSFTRGTGELFF.

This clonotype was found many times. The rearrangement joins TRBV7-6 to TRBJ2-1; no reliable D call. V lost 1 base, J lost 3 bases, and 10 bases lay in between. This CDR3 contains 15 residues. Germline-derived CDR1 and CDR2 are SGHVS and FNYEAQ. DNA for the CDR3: TGTGCCAGCAGCTTAGGGCAGCCTAACTACAATGAGCAGTTCTTC. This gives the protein CASSLGQPNYNEQFF.

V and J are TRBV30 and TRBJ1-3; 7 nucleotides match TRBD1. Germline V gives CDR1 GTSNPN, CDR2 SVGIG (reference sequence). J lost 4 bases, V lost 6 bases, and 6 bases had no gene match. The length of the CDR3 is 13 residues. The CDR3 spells CACGDSTGNTIYF. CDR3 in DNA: TGTGCCTGCGGGGACAGTACAGGAAACACCATATATTTT.

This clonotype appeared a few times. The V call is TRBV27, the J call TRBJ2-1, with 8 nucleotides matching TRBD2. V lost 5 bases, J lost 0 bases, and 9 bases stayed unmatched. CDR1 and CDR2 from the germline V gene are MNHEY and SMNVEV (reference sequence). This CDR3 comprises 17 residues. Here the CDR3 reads CASSLFWSGSSYNEQFF. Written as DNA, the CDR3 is TGTGCCAGCAGTCTTTTCTGGAGCGGGAGCTCCTACAATGAGCAGTTCTTC.

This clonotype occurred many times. CDR3 in amino acids: CASSLNRDRGQETQYF. The CDR3 DNA reads as TGTGCCAGCAGCCTGAACCGGGACAGGGGGCAAGAGACCCAGTACTTC. The V call is TRBV5-8, the J call TRBJ2-5, with TRBD1 matching 11 bases. Looked up from germline, CDR1 is SGHTS and CDR2 is YDEGEE. The CDR3 sequence is 16 residues long. V shed 4 bases and J 2 bases; nucleotides not matched to a gene: 7.

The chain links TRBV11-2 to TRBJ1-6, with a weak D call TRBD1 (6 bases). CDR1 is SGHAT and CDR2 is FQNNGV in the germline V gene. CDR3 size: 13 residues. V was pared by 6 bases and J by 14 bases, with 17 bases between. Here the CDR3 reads CASSQGPYGTLHF. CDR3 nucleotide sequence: TGTGCCAGCAGTCAGGGGCCCTATGGCACCCTCCACTTT.

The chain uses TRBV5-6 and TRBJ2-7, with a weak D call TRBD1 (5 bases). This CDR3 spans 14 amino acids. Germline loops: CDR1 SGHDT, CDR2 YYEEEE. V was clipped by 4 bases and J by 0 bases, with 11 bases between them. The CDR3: CASSPTDYSYEQYF. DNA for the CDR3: TGTGCCAGCAGCCCGACAGATTACTCCTACGAGCAGTACTTC.

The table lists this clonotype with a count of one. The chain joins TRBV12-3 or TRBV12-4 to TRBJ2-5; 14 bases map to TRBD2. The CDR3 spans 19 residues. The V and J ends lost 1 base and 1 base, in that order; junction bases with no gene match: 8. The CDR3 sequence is CASSLGGTSGSGLQETQYF. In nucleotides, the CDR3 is TGTGCCAGCAGTTTAGGGGGGACTAGCGGGAGTGGGCTCCAAGAGACCCAGTACTTC.

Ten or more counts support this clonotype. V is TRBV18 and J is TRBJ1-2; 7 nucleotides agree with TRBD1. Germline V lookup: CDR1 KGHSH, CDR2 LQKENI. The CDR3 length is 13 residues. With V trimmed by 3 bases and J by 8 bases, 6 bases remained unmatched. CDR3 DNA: TGTGCCAGCTCACCTCCAGGGGGGATCGGCTACACCTTC. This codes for CASSPPGGIGYTF.